A selection of T cell receptor beta chains follows, all from one sample in a study of beta chain features in type 1 diabetes. Measured with immunoSEQ multiplex PCR; TCRdb has only the in-frame clones, and not every one. Here the sample spans about 650,000 clones, approximately 13% being singletons. The sample consisted of naive CD4+ T cells from blood. The receptors derive from a man under 40 with type 1 diabetes. Both conserved end residues are part of each CDR3. The D gene is left open where the match is weak. Size is stated for part of the rows, as once, few or many counts, or as a class when the clone is expanded.

abundance	d_gene	v_gene	j_gene	CDR3aa	CDR3nt
.	.	TRBV19	TRBJ1-4	CASSRARGANEKLFF	TGTGCCAGTAGTAGGGCAAGAGGGGCTAATGAAAAACTGTTTTTT
few	TRBD2	TRBV7-2	TRBJ2-3	CASSPRVGVAGPRDTQYF	TGTGCCAGCAGCCCAAGAGTTGGAGTAGCGGGGCCGCGGGATACGCAGTATTTT
few	.	TRBV5-1	TRBJ2-7	CASSPDSYEQYF	TGCGCCAGCAGCCCCGACAGCTACGAGCAGTACTTC
few	TRBD1	TRBV11-2	TRBJ2-3	CASSPASTGYRGTQYF	TGTGCCAGCAGCCCCGCCTCGACAGGCTACAGGGGTACGCAGTATTTT
few	.	TRBV7-9	TRBJ1-6	CASSLVLQDNSPLHF	TGTGCCAGCAGCTTAGTATTACAGGACAATTCACCCCTCCACTTT
few	TRBD1	TRBV7-3	TRBJ1-6	CASSRTGTGNSPLHF	TGTGCCAGCAGCCGCACCGGGACAGGGAATTCACCCCTCCACTTT
.	.	TRBV29-1	TRBJ1-5	CSVVMAGSSQPQHF	TGCAGCGTTGTGATGGCAGGGAGTAGTCAGCCCCAGCATTTT
.	TRBD2	TRBV30	TRBJ2-3	CAWSVRLAGGADTQYF	TGTGCCTGGAGTGTAAGGCTAGCGGGGGGAGCTGATACGCAGTATTTT
.	.	TRBV10-3	TRBJ1-1	CATGANTEAFF	TGTGCCACCGGGGCGAACACTGAAGCTTTCTTT
.	.	TRBV19	TRBJ1-2	CASSINQGSGYTF	TGTGCCAGTAGTATAAACCAGGGCTCCGGCTACACCTTC
.	TRBD1	TRBV7-9	TRBJ2-5	CASSIGTGAQETQYF	TGTGCCAGCAGCATAGGGACAGGGGCCCAAGAGACCCAGTACTTC
few	.	TRBV7-2	TRBJ1-6	CASSPRTGNSPLHF	TGTGCCAGCAGCCCCCGGACCGGGAATTCACCCCTCCACTTT
once	.	TRBV6-1	TRBJ2-7	CASIATYEQYF	TGTGCCAGCATAGCCACCTACGAGCAGTACTTC
few	TRBD2	TRBV7-2	TRBJ2-3	CASSPGAGWTDTQYF	TGTGCCAGCAGCCCGGGAGCGGGGTGGACAGATACGCAGTATTTT
few	.	TRBV18	TRBJ1-4	CASSPTHRADSNEKLFF	TGTGCCAGCTCACCTACCCACCGGGCAGACTCTAATGAAAAACTGTTTTTT
.	.	TRBV4-2	TRBJ1-2	CASSQGFDRTPRGYTF	TGTGCCAGCAGCCAGGGATTTGACAGGACCCCAAGAGGCTACACCTTC
.	.	TRBV21-1	TRBJ1-5	CASINQPQHF	TGTGCCAGCATCAATCAGCCCCAGCATTTT
few	.	TRBV30	TRBJ2-3	CAWSVSIGALDTQYF	TGTGCCTGGAGTGTGTCAATAGGGGCCTTAGATACGCAGTATTTT
.	.	TRBV25-1	TRBJ2-5	CASSLAAQQETQYF	TGTGCCAGCAGCTTAGCGGCGCAACAAGAGACCCAGTACTTC
few	.	TRBV29-1	TRBJ1-1	CSGLNTEAFF	TGCAGCGGACTGAACACTGAAGCTTTCTTT
.	.	TRBV19	TRBJ2-5	CASGVESDGRAQYF	TGTGCCAGTGGAGTAGAGTCCGACGGAAGGGCCCAGTACTTC
.	.	TRBV11-3	TRBJ2-1	CASSLGGDTLWNEQFF	TGTGCCAGCAGCTTAGGTGGAGACACACTATGGAATGAGCAGTTCTTC
few	TRBD1	TRBV7-9	TRBJ1-4	CASSFGTGVEKLFF	TGTGCCAGCAGCTTCGGGACAGGGGTTGAAAAACTGTTTTTT
few	.	TRBV28	TRBJ1-4	CASMSGGGNEKLFF	TGTGCCAGCATGTCGGGCGGCGGTAATGAAAAACTGTTTTTT
.	.	TRBV27	TRBJ2-7	CASSRGWARSYEQYF	TGTGCCAGCAGTAGGGGGTGGGCCCGCTCCTACGAGCAGTACTTC
.	.	TRBV2	TRBJ2-7	CASRGRGSLSYEQYF	TGTGCCAGCAGAGGAAGGGGCTCCCTCTCCTACGAGCAGTACTTC
.	.	TRBV6-1	TRBJ2-7	CASTGAGEQYF	TGTGCCAGCACAGGAGCTGGCGAGCAGTACTTC
.	.	TRBV18	TRBJ1-2	CASSQSERNYGYTF	TGTGCCAGCTCACAGTCAGAGAGGAACTATGGCTACACCTTC
.	.	TRBV4-2	TRBJ1-5	CASSQVGGGGNQPQHF	TGTGCCAGCAGCCAAGTGGGCGGGGGCGGCAATCAGCCCCAGCATTTT
few	.	TRBV7-2	TRBJ1-2	CASSLDASGYTF	TGTGCCAGCAGCTTAGATGCGAGTGGCTACACCTTC
.	.	TRBV5-1	TRBJ2-5	CASSLAGGPETQYF	TGCGCCAGCAGCTTGGCAGGGGGGCCGGAGACCCAGTACTTC
few	.	TRBV29-1	TRBJ1-2	CSVAYSNYGYTF	TGCAGCGTTGCTTACAGTAACTATGGCTACACCTTC
.	TRBD1	TRBV6-5	TRBJ2-7	CASSADRDRGSEQYF	TGTGCCAGCAGTGCGGACCGGGACAGGGGGAGCGAGCAGTACTTC
.	.	TRBV7-3	TRBJ2-5	CASSLGGEETQYF	TGTGCCAGCAGCTTAGGAGGGGAAGAGACCCAGTACTTC
.	.	TRBV20-1	TRBJ1-1	CSALNTEAFF	TGCAGTGCCTTGAACACTGAAGCTTTCTTT
few	TRBD1	TRBV9	TRBJ2-2	CASSYRGLGSNTGELFF	TGTGCCAGCAGTTACAGGGGCCTGGGCTCGAACACCGGGGAGCTGTTTTTT
.	.	TRBV30	TRBJ1-2	CAWSYLYGYTF	TGTGCCTGGAGTTACCTTTATGGCTACACCTTC
few	.	TRBV9	TRBJ2-3	CASSATWDTQYF	TGTGCCAGCAGCGCGACTTGGGATACGCAGTATTTT
few	.	TRBV7-2	TRBJ2-4	CASSSGPAGAKNIQYF	TGTGCCAGCAGCAGCGGCCCCGCTGGGGCCAAAAACATTCAGTACTTC
few	TRBD1	TRBV14	TRBJ1-6	CASSQGTGYSPLHF	TGTGCCAGCAGCCAAGGGACAGGGTATTCACCCCTCCACTTT
.	TRBD2	TRBV7-2	TRBJ2-5	CASSTGLAGGNVVRETQYF	TGTGCCAGCAGCACGGGACTAGCGGGGGGAAACGTCGTTCGAGAGACCCAGTACTTC
few	.	TRBV7-9	TRBJ1-4	CASEQGGGKLFF	TGTGCCAGCGAGCAGGGAGGAGGAAAACTGTTTTTT
few	TRBD1	TRBV7-9	TRBJ2-7	CASSSLIRDRGKGEQYF	TGTGCCAGCAGCTCCCTAATCCGGGACAGGGGTAAGGGCGAGCAGTACTTC
few	.	TRBV15	TRBJ2-5	CATSRAGVRETQYF	TGTGCCACCAGCAGAGCAGGGGTCAGGGAGACCCAGTACTTC
few	TRBD1	TRBV7-2	TRBJ1-5	CASSFRDRVDQPQHF	TGTGCCAGCAGCTTTCGGGACAGGGTGGATCAGCCCCAGCATTTT
few	.	TRBV5-1	TRBJ2-5	CASSQNPQGIQETQYF	TGCGCCAGCAGCCAGAATCCGCAGGGGATCCAAGAGACCCAGTACTTC
.	.	TRBV18	TRBJ1-3	CASSPPVMNTIYF	TGTGCCAGCTCACCACCGGTCATGAACACCATATATTTT
.	.	TRBV5-1	TRBJ2-7	CASSENYEQYF	TGCGCCAGCAGCGAGAACTACGAGCAGTACTTC
.	TRBD1	TRBV28	TRBJ2-6	CASSFYQGVWANVLTF	TGTGCCAGCAGTTTTTACCAGGGGGTCTGGGCCAACGTCCTGACTTTC
.	TRBD2	TRBV7-2	TRBJ2-7	CASSLVGQGGSYEQYF	TGTGCCAGCAGCTTAGTCGGGCAGGGAGGGTCCTACGAGCAGTACTTC
.	.	TRBV15	TRBJ2-5	CATSRDSRETQYF	TGTGCCACCAGCAGAGATTCCCGAGAGACCCAGTACTTC
.	.	TRBV7-2	TRBJ1-5	CASSLVAIDRPQHF	TGTGCCAGCAGCTTAGTGGCCATAGACAGGCCCCAGCATTTT
.	.	TRBV28	TRBJ1-1	CASSLSKNTEAFF	TGTGCCAGCAGTTTAAGCAAGAACACTGAAGCTTTCTTT
.	.	TRBV2	TRBJ1-1	CASSGRNTEAFF	TGTGCCAGCAGTGGCAGGAACACTGAAGCTTTCTTT
few	.	TRBV7-9	TRBJ1-6	CASSLTVRAPLHF	TGTGCCAGCAGCTTGACGGTCAGGGCACCCCTCCACTTT
.	.	TRBV6-5	TRBJ1-1	CASRNGGSVGTEAFF	TGTGCCAGCAGAAACGGAGGGTCTGTCGGCACTGAAGCTTTCTTT
few	TRBD2	TRBV7-9	TRBJ2-3	CASSPSTSGTDTQYF	TGTGCCAGCAGCCCTTCGACTAGCGGCACAGATACGCAGTATTTT
.	.	TRBV11-1	TRBJ2-3	CASSLNGFTDTQYF	TGTGCCAGCAGCTTAAATGGTTTCACAGATACGCAGTATTTT